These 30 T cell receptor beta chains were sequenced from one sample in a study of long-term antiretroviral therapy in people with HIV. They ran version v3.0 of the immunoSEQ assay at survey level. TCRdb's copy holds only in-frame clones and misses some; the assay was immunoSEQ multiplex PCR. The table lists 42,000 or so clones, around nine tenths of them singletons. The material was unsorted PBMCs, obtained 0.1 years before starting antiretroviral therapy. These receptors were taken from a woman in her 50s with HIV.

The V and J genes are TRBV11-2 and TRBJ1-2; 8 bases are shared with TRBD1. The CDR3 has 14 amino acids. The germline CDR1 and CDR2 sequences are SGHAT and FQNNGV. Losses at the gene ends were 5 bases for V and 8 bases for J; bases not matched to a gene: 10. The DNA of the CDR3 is TGTGCCAGCAGCCGATCGCGGACAGGGAAAGGCTACACCTTC. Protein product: CASSRSRTGKGYTF. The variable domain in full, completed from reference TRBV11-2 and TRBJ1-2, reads EAGVAQSPRYKIIEKRQSVAFWCNPISGHATLYWYQQILGQGPKLLIQFQNNGVVDDSQLPKDRFSAERLKGVDSTLKIQPAKLEDSAVYLCASSRSRTGKGYTFGSGTRLTVV.

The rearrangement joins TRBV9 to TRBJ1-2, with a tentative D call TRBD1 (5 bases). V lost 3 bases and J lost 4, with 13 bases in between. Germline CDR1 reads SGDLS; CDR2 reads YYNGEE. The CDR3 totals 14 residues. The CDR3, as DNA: TGTGCCAGCAGCGGGGGGGGGAGAGGCTATGGCTACACCTTC. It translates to CASSGGGRGYGYTF. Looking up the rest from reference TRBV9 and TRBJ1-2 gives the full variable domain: DSGVTQTPKHLITATGQRVTLRCSPRSGDLSVYWYQQSLDQGLQFLIQYYNGEERAKGNILERFSAQQFPDLHSELNLSSLELGDSALYFCASSGGGRGYGYTFGSGTRLTVV.

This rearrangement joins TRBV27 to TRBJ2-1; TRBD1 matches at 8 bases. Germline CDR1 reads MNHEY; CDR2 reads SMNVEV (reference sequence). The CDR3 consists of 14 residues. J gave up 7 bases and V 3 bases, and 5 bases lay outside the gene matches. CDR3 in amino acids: CASSFGTGLNEQFF. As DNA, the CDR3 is TGTGCCAGCAGTTTCGGGACAGGTCTTAATGAGCAGTTCTTC.

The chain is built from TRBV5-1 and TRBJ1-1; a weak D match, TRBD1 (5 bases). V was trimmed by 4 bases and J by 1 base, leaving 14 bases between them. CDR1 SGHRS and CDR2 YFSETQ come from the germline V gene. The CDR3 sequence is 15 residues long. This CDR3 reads CASSPRTPPNTEAFF. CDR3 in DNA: TGCGCCAGCAGCCCGCGGACACCGCCGAACACTGAAGCTTTCTTT.

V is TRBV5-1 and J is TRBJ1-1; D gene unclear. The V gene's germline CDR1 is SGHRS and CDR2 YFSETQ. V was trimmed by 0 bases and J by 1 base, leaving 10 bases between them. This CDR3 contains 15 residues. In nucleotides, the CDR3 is TGCGCCAGCAGCTTGGGTCGGGGTGGGAACACTGAAGCTTTCTTT. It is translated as CASSLGRGGNTEAFF.

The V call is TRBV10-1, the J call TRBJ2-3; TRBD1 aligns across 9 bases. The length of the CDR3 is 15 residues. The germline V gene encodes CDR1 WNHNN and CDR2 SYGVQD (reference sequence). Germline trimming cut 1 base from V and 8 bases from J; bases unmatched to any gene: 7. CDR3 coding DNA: TGCGCCAGCAGTGAGTTACAGGGGGCGGTGGGTACGCAGTATTTT. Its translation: CASSELQGAVGTQYF.

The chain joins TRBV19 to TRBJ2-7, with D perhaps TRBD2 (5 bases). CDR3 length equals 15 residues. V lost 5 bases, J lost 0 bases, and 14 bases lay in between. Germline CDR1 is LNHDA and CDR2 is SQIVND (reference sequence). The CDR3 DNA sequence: TGTGCCAGTAGTCCCGGAGGACTCAGCTCCTACGAGCAGTACTTC. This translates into CASSPGGLSSYEQYF.

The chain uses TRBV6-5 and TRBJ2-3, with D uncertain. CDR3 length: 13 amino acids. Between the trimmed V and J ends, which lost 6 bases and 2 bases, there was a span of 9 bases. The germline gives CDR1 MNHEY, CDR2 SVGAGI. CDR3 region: CASRSASTDTQYF. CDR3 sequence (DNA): TGTGCCAGCAGGTCAGCGTCCACAGATACGCAGTATTTT.

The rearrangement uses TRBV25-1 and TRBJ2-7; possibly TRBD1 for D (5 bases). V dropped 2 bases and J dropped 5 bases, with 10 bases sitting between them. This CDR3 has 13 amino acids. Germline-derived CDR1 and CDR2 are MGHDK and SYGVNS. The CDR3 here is CASSELGRDEQYF. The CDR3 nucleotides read TGTGCCAGCAGTGAACTAGGCAGGGACGAGCAGTACTTC.

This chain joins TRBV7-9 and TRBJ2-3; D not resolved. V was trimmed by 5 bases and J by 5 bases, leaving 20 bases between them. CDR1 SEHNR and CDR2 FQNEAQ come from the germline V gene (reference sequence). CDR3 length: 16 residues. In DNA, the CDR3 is TGTGCCAGCAGCCCGAGACCCTGGACCCTACAAGATACGCAGTATTTT. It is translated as CASSPRPWTLQDTQYF.

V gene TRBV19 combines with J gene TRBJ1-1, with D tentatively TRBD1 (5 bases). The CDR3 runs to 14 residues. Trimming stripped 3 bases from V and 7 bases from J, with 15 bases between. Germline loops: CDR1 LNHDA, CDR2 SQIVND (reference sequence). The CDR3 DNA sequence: TGTGCCAGTAGTATTCGGGGCAGGGTTAATGAAGCTTTCTTT. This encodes CASSIRGRVNEAFF.

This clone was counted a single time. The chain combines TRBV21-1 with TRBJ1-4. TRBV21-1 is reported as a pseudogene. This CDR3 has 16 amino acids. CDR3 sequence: CASSKEFADFNEKLFF. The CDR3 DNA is TGTGCCAGCAGCAAAGAATTTGCAGACTTTAATGAAAAACTGTTTTTT.

CDR3 DNA: TGTGCCAGCAGCCCCCAGGGGGGGGCAAGCATCCATACGCAGTATTTT. This translates into CASSPQGGASIHTQYF. The rearrangement uses TRBV5-4 and TRBJ2-3, with D perhaps assigned TRBD1 or TRBD2 (7 bases each). This CDR3 region has 16 residues. Germline V gene sequence: CDR1 SGHNT, CDR2 YYREEE (reference sequence). Trimming cost V 4 bases and J 7 bases, with 22 bases left between them.

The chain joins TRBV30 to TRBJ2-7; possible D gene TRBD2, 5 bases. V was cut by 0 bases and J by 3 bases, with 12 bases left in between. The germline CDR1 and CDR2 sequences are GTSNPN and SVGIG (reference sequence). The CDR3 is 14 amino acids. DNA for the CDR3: TGTGCCTGGAGTGTTGAGCGGCCTCACTACGAGCAGTACTTC. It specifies CAWSVERPHYEQYF.

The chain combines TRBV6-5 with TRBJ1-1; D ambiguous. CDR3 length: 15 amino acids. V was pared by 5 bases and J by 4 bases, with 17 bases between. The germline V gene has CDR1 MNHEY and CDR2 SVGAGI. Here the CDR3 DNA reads TGTGCCAGCAGTGCCGACCCGAACGGTGCCACTGAAGCTTTCTTT. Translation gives CASSADPNGATEAFF.

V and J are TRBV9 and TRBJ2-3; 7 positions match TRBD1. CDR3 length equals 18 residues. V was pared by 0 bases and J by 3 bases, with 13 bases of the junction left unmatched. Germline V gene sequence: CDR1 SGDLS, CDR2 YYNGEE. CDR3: CASSVASSLGGRTDTQYF. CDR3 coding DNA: TGTGCCAGCAGCGTAGCCTCCAGTCTAGGGGGCCGGACAGATACGCAGTATTTT.

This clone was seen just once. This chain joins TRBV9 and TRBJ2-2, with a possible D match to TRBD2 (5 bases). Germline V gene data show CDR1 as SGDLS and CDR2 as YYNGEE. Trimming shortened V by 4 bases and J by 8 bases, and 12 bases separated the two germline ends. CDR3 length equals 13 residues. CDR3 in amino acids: CASSQTGVGELFF. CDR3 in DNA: TGTGCCAGCAGCCAGACCGGGGTGGGGGAGCTGTTTTTT.

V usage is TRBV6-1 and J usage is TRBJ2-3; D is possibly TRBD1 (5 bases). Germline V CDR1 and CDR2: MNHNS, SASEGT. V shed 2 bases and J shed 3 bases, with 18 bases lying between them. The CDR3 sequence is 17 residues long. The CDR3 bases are TGTGCCAGCAGTGAATTCCTAGGGGCGGTAGGGACAGATACGCAGTATTTT. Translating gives CASSEFLGAVGTDTQYF.

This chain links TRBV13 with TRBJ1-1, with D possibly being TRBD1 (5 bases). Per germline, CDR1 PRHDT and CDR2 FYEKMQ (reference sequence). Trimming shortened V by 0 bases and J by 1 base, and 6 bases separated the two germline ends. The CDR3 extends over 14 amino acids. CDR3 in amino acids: CASSLGGTNTEAFF. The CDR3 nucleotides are TGTGCCAGCAGCTTAGGAGGGACGAACACTGAAGCTTTCTTT.

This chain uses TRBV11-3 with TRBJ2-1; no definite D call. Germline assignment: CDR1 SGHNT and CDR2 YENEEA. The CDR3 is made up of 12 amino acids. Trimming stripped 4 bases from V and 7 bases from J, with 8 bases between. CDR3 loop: CASSYFPNEQFF. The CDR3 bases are TGTGCCAGCAGCTACTTCCCGAATGAGCAGTTCTTC. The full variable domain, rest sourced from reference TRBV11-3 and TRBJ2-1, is EAGVVQSPRYKIIEKKQPVAFWCNPISGHNTLYWYLQNLGQGPELLIRYENEEAVDDSQLPKDRFSAERLKGVDSTLKIQPAELGDSAVYLCASSYFPNEQFFGPGTRLTVL.

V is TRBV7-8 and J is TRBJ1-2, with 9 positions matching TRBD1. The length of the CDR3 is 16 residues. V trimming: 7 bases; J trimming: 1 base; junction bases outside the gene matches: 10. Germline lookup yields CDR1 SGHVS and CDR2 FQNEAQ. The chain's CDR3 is CASTDRQGGLNYGYTF. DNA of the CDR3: TGTGCCAGCACCGACCGACAGGGGGGCCTTAACTATGGCTACACCTTC.

The CDR3 DNA sequence: TGTGCCAGCAGCTTTTGGGAGAGCACAGATACGCAGTATTTT. Amino acid sequence: CASSFWESTDTQYF. The rearrangement uses TRBV5-6 and TRBJ2-3, with D possibly matching TRBD2 (5 bases). The CDR3 has 14 amino acids. V dropped 2 bases and J dropped 0 bases, with 7 bases sitting between them. Germline V gene sequence: CDR1 SGHDT, CDR2 YYEEEE.

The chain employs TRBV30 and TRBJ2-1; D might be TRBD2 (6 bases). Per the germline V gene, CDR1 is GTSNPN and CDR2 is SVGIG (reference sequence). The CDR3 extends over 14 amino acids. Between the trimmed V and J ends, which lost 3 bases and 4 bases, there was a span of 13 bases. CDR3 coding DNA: TGTGCCTGGAGCCCCTCCGGGGGATACAATGAGCAGTTCTTC. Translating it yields CAWSPSGGYNEQFF.

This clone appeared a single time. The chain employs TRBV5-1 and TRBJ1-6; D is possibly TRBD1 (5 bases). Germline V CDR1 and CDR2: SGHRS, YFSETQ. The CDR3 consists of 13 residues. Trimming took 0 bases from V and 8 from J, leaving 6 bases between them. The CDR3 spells CASSLVRDSPLHF. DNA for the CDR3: TGCGCCAGCAGCTTGGTCAGGGATTCACCCCTCCACTTT.

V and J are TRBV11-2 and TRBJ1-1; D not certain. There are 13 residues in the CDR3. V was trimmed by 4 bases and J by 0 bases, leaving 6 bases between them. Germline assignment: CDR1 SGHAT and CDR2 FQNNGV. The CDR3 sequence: CASSSLLNTEAFF. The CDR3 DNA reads TGTGCCAGCAGCTCGCTCCTGAACACTGAAGCTTTCTTT. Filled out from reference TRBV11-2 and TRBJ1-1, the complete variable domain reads EAGVAQSPRYKIIEKRQSVAFWCNPISGHATLYWYQQILGQGPKLLIQFQNNGVVDDSQLPKDRFSAERLKGVDSTLKIQPAKLEDSAVYLCASSSLLNTEAFFGQGTRLTVV.

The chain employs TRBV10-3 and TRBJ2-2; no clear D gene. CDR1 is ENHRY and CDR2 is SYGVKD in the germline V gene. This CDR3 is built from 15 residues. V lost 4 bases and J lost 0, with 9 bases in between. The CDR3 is CAISGVTANTGELFF. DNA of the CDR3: TGTGCCATCAGTGGGGTCACCGCGAACACCGGGGAGCTGTTTTTT.

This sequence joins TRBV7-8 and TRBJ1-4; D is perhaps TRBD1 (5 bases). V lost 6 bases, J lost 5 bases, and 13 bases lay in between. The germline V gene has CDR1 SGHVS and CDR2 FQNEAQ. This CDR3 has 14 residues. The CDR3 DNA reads TGTGCCAGCAGTTTCGGGACCCTCAATGAAAAACTGTTTTTT. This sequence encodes CASSFGTLNEKLFF.

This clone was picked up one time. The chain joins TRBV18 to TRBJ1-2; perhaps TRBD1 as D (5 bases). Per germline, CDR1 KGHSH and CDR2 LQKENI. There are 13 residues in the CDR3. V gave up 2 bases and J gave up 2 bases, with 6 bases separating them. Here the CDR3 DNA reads TGTGCCAGCTCACCAGGGGACAACTATGGCTACACCTTC. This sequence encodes CASSPGDNYGYTF.

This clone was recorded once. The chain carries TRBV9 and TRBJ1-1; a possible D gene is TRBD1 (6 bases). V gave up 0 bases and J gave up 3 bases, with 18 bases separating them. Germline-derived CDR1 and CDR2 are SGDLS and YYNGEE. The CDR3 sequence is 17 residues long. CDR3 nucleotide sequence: TGTGCCAGCAGCGTAGGAGGATTCAGGGGCCGGGACACTGAAGCTTTCTTT. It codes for CASSVGGFRGRDTEAFF.

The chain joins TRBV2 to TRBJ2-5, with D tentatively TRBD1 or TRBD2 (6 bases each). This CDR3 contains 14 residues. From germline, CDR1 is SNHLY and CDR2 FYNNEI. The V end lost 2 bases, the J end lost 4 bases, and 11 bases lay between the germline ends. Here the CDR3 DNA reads TGTGCCAGCAGTGAATGGGGGGCACGAGAGACCCAGTACTTC. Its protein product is CASSEWGARETQYF.